Below, one TCR beta chain is given with its context. The ends were cut back, 2 bases at V and 5 bases at J, with 9 bases in the middle. This CDR3 has 13 amino acids. Germline CDR1 is MDHEN and CDR2 is SYDVKM. The data stem from a study of OX40 agonist ivuxolimab in advanced cancers. This table comes from immunoSEQ multiplex PCR, and its TCRdb copy is limited to in-frame clones, with some not included. The repertoire holds 73,000 or so clones, with 80% to 95% as singletons. This specimen consisted of CD4+ or CD8+ T cells sorted from blood, obtained in a trial of the OX40 agonist ivuxolimab. The chain joins TRBV28 to TRBJ1-1; D is perhaps TRBD1 (5 bases). The sequence derives from an adult with an advanced solid tumor such as melanoma, head and neck, liver or kidney cancer. For the CDR3, the DNA is TGTGCCAGCAGTTTACAGGGATGGACTGAAGCTTTCTTT. As protein: CASSLQGWTEAFF.